A selection of T cell receptor beta chains follows, all from one sample in a study of blood T cell repertoires in COVID-19. Here immunoSEQ multiplex PCR was the method, and the copy in TCRdb shows in-frame clones only, minus some. The sample lists around 200,000 clones, 75% to 90% seen once, with around 1.1% in the top ten. The sequenced material came from peripheral blood. The source is a man aged 25-45 years with acute or convalescent COVID-19. Each CDR3 is given with its conserved first and last residue. The D gene is left open where the match is weak. Part of the rows lack a size; the others show once, few, many or a class for expanded clones.

clone_size,d_call,v_call,j_call,cdr3_nt,cdr3_aa
.,TRBD1,TRBV11-2,TRBJ1-2,TGTGCCAGCAGTTCGACAGGGTATTATGGCTACACCTTC,CASSSTGYYGYTF
medium-sized,.,TRBV5-1,TRBJ1-6,TGCGCCAGCAGCTTGAAGGGGCTGCTCTCACCCCTCCACTTT,CASSLKGLLSPLHF
.,.,TRBV5-1,TRBJ1-1,TGCGCCAGCAGCTTAGGGGGATCCACTGAAGCTTTCTTT,CASSLGGSTEAFF
.,.,TRBV18,TRBJ2-7,TGTGCCAGCTCACTGGAGTTTGTCCGCTCCTACGAGCAGTACTTC,CASSLEFVRSYEQYF
.,.,TRBV4-2,TRBJ2-1,TGTGCCAGCAGCCAAGATCGGGATGAGCAGTTCTTC,CASSQDRDEQFF
.,.,TRBV4-1,TRBJ1-5,TGCGCCAGCAGCCAAATCGGGGGGCGTCAGCCCCAGCATTTT,CASSQIGGRQPQHF
.,.,TRBV2,TRBJ2-7,TGTGCCAGCAGTCTCCGGACAGAACCCTACGAGCAGTACTTC,CASSLRTEPYEQYF
.,TRBD1,TRBV7-9,TRBJ2-3,TGTGCCAGCAGCTTAATGGGACAGGGGCCAGATACGCAGTATTTT,CASSLMGQGPDTQYF
.,.,TRBV3-1/TRBV3-2,TRBJ1-1,TGTGCCAGCAGCCCTTCCCCAAGCGAAGTAGAAGCTTTCTTT,CASSPSPSEVEAFF
.,.,TRBV7-2,TRBJ2-7,TGTGCCAGCAGCTTAGCTCCGGTATTCTACGAGCAGTACTTC,CASSLAPVFYEQYF
once,.,TRBV14,TRBJ2-1,TGTGCCAGCAGCCAAGAGCCACCACAGAGCTCCTACAATGAGCAGTTCTTC,CASSQEPPQSSYNEQFF
once,.,TRBV19,TRBJ2-1,TGTGCCAGTACCCCTGGGAGACAGGACAATGAGCAGTTCTTC,CASTPGRQDNEQFF
.,TRBD1,TRBV3-1/TRBV3-2,TRBJ1-1,TGTGCCAGCAGCCAAGCCCTGGGACAGGGGGCGATGTTGGATGAAGCTTTCTTT,CASSQALGQGAMLDEAFF
few,.,TRBV3-1/TRBV3-2,TRBJ1-5,TGTGCCAGCAGCCGAACCCCAGCGGGCAATCAGCCCCAGCATTTT,CASSRTPAGNQPQHF
once,TRBD1,TRBV5-1,TRBJ1-1,TGCGCCAGCAGCTTGGGAGACAGGGGAACTGAAGCTTTCTTT,CASSLGDRGTEAFF
.,TRBD1,TRBV27,TRBJ1-1,TGTGCCAGCAGTTTCGGGCTCCAGAGACAGGGGATCCCTGAAGCTTTCTTT,CASSFGLQRQGIPEAFF
few,TRBD1,TRBV19,TRBJ2-2,TGTGCCAGTAGTATAGGGACAGGGACGAACACCGGGGAGCTGTTTTTT,CASSIGTGTNTGELFF
.,TRBD1,TRBV7-3,TRBJ2-1,TGTGCCAGCAGCCCCGGGACAGGTTCGGGTAATGAGCAGTTCTTC,CASSPGTGSGNEQFF
.,.,TRBV6-1,TRBJ2-7,TGTGCCAGCAGTGAACTCGTCACAGAGTTCTACGAGCAGTACTTC,CASSELVTEFYEQYF
.,.,TRBV7-8,TRBJ1-1,TGTGCCAGCAGCTTAGCGCGCGGCAGTGCGGCTTTCTTT,CASSLARGSAAFF
.,.,TRBV6-5,TRBJ1-6,TGTGCCAGCAGTTACTATGGACATCCGAATTCACCCCTCCACTTT,CASSYYGHPNSPLHF
.,.,TRBV15,TRBJ1-5,TGTGCCACCAGCAGAGATAAGTCCGGTTGGCGGGAGGGCTTTCAGCCCCAGCATTTT,CATSRDKSGWREGFQPQHF
.,.,TRBV18,TRBJ2-6,TGTGCCAGCTCACCAAACAGCCTTGCTTTTGATGGGGCCAACGTCCTGACTTTC,CASSPNSLAFDGANVLTF
once,TRBD1,TRBV7-9,TRBJ2-5,TGTGCCAGCAGCTTCCAGGGGGTGGGGGAGACCCAGTACTTC,CASSFQGVGETQYF
.,.,TRBV19,TRBJ1-1,TGTGCCAGTAGGACTCAGGGGACCCTGGCTTTCTTT,CASRTQGTLAFF
.,TRBD1,TRBV24-1,TRBJ1-3,TGTGCCAACGGGGACAGGGGAGAATTGGGCTCTGGAAACACCATATATTTT,CANGDRGELGSGNTIYF
.,TRBD2,TRBV4-1,TRBJ2-1,TGCGCCAGCAGCCAAGGGGATAGCGGGGGCCTCAATGAGCAGTTCTTC,CASSQGDSGGLNEQFF
.,TRBD2,TRBV11-2,TRBJ2-3,TGTGCCAGCAGCTTGGTTAGCGGGGGGAACACAGATACGCAGTATTTT,CASSLVSGGNTDTQYF
.,.,TRBV6-5,TRBJ1-1,TGTGCCAGCAGTCTTACAGGGATGTTGAACACTGAAGCTTTCTTT,CASSLTGMLNTEAFF
.,TRBD1,TRBV19,TRBJ2-7,TGTGCCAGTAGTTGGGACAGCTCCTACGAGCAGTACTTC,CASSWDSSYEQYF
once,.,TRBV5-1,TRBJ2-3,TGCGCCAGCAGCTTAGACAGTAGCACAGATACGCAGTATTTT,CASSLDSSTDTQYF
.,.,TRBV28,TRBJ1-4,TGTGCCAGCAGGGAGAGGGAAAAACTGTTTTTT,CASREREKLFF
.,.,TRBV12-3/TRBV12-4,TRBJ2-1,TGTGCCAGCACTGGAGGACTCAATGAGCAGTTCTTC,CASTGGLNEQFF
.,TRBD1,TRBV2,TRBJ1-1,TGTGCCAGTGCGAGGACAGGGATAAACACTGAAGCTTTCTTT,CASARTGINTEAFF
once,.,TRBV5-1,TRBJ1-1,TGCGCCAGCAGCCCAACAGGGTTCCGGAGCACTGAAGCTTTCTTT,CASSPTGFRSTEAFF
.,.,TRBV5-8,TRBJ1-1,TGTGCCAGCAGCTTGGCGGCGGGGGCATTGAACACTGAAGCTTTCTTT,CASSLAAGALNTEAFF
.,.,TRBV7-9,TRBJ1-6,TGTGCCAGCAGCCGAGATCCTTCACCCCTCCACTTT,CASSRDPSPLHF
.,.,TRBV3-1/TRBV3-2,TRBJ1-1,TGTGCCAGCAGCCAAGGGGGAGCGATGAACACTGAAGCTTTCTTT,CASSQGGAMNTEAFF
.,.,TRBV29-1,TRBJ1-3,TGCAGCTTCCAGACAGGACTCTCTGGAAACACCATATATTTT,CSFQTGLSGNTIYF
.,.,TRBV7-9,TRBJ1-2,TGTGCCAGCAGCTTAGTGGGGACTGACTATGGCTACACCTTC,CASSLVGTDYGYTF
.,.,TRBV6-5,TRBJ1-4,TGTGCCAGCAGTTACTCGATAAGAGGAATTAATGAAAAACTGTTTTTT,CASSYSIRGINEKLFF
.,TRBD1,TRBV18,TRBJ2-7,TGTGCCAGCTCACCGGGGACAGGCACCTACGAGCAGTACTTC,CASSPGTGTYEQYF
.,TRBD2,TRBV5-5,TRBJ2-1,TGTGCCAGCAGCTTGGAAGGGACTAACCGAAATGAGCAGTTCTTC,CASSLEGTNRNEQFF
.,TRBD2,TRBV30,TRBJ2-2,TGTGCCTGGAGTCTAGCGGGAGTCACTCAAAACACCGGGGAGCTGTTTTTT,CAWSLAGVTQNTGELFF
.,.,TRBV6-5,TRBJ2-3,TGTGCCAGCAAATTACTAGTCGGTAGCACAGATACGCAGTATTTT,CASKLLVGSTDTQYF
.,.,TRBV28,TRBJ2-1,TGTGCCAGCAGTTTTGAGCGCCCTACCTACAATGAGCAGTTCTTC,CASSFERPTYNEQFF
.,TRBD2,TRBV19,TRBJ2-1,TGTGCCAGTAGTATGCCGGGACTAGAAAATGAGCAGTTCTTC,CASSMPGLENEQFF
.,.,TRBV9,TRBJ2-7,TGTGCCAGCAGCCCCACTTTTTGGGCAAACTCCTACGAGCAGTACTTC,CASSPTFWANSYEQYF
.,TRBD1,TRBV14,TRBJ2-1,TGTGCCAGCAGCCAGGGACAGGTCTACAATGAGCAGTTCTTC,CASSQGQVYNEQFF
once,TRBD1,TRBV30,TRBJ2-7,TGTGCCTGGAGTCGGCAGGGGGCCCTCGAGCAGTACTTC,CAWSRQGALEQYF
.,.,TRBV20-1,TRBJ2-1,TGCAGTGCTAGCGTCCCTAATGAGCAGTTCTTC,CSASVPNEQFF
.,.,TRBV5-6,TRBJ1-6,TGTGCCAGCAGCTTGGAGTGTCTGCCCTGGCTCTCCTATAATTCACCCCTCCACTTT,CASSLECLPWLSYNSPLHF
once,TRBD2,TRBV19,TRBJ2-7,TGTGCCAGTAGAGGACTAGCGGGGGACGTCCTTAAGCAGTACTTC,CASRGLAGDVLKQYF
.,.,TRBV18,TRBJ2-3,TGTGCCAGCTCACGGACGGCGGGGGCGAGAGATACGCAGTATTTT,CASSRTAGARDTQYF
.,TRBD1,TRBV7-9,TRBJ1-5,TGTGCCAGCAGCCCAGACAGGGGAGGCCAGCCCCAGCATTTT,CASSPDRGGQPQHF
.,.,TRBV9,TRBJ2-7,TGTGCCAGCAGCGTTAGCGGTGGAACCTACGAGCAGTACTTC,CASSVSGGTYEQYF
.,.,TRBV9,TRBJ2-3,TGTGCCAGCAGCGTGGACAGTAGCACAGATACGCAGTATTTT,CASSVDSSTDTQYF
.,TRBD1,TRBV2,TRBJ1-3,TGTGCCAGCAGGACCGGGACAGGGGGAAACACCATATATTTT,CASRTGTGGNTIYF
.,.,TRBV3-1/TRBV3-2,TRBJ2-2,TGTGCCAGCAGCCACAAAAACCTAGTGGCCGGGGAGCTGTTTTTT,CASSHKNLVAGELFF